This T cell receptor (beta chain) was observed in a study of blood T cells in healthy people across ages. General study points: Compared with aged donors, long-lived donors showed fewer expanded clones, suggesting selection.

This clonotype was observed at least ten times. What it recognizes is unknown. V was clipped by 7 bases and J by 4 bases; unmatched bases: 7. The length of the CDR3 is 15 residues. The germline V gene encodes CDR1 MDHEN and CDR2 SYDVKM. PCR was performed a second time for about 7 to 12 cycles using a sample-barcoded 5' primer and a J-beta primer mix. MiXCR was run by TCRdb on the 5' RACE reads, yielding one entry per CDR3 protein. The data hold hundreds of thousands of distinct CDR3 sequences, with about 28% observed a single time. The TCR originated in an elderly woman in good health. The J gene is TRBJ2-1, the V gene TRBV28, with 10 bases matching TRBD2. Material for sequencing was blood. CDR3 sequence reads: CASTSGGAWYNEQFF. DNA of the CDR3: TGTGCCAGCACCAGCGGGGGGGCCTGGTACAATGAGCAGTTCTTC.